This entry concerns a single T cell receptor (beta chain). This clone has more than one count but fewer than ten. The antigen it recognizes is unknown. Base qualities are not recorded, but no much larger clone differs from it by a single base. Other DNA sequences within the sample encode an identical CDR3. These data come from a study of OX40 agonist ivuxolimab in advanced cancers. For the study in its entirety: The costimulatory receptor OX40 (CD134) was targeted by ivuxolimab, a fully human IgG2 agonistic monoclonal antibody. Intravenous ivuxolimab was administered to patients every 2 weeks at six dose levels: 0.01, 0.1, 0.3, 1.5, 3 and 10 mg/kg. Of the roughly 54 patients in dose escalation, around 19 had hepatocellular carcinoma, about 15 had melanoma, 9 had renal cell carcinoma and 9 had head and neck cancer. A male proportion of under 85% and a mean age of around 60 years, ranging from 23 to 79, were recorded for the dose-escalation cohort. Patients were allowed to have had prior anti-PD-1, anti-PD-L1 or anti-CTLA-4 therapy, and 40% of the dose-escalation patients had previously received checkpoint inhibitors. Partial responses occurred in three dose-escalation patients: two with cutaneous melanoma and one with hepatocellular carcinoma. Peripheral TCRbeta sequencing aimed to test whether ivuxolimab altered TCR sequence diversity and caused clonal T-cell expansion. The paper reports the monotherapy dose-escalation portion (N of about 54 patients) of the phase I ivuxolimab trial. Overall study outcomes, separate from this receptor: On average, CD8+ T cells showed more expanded clones than CD4+ T cells after ivuxolimab. Low levels of normalized T-cell clonal expansion were also seen in some patients who did not respond. Which antigens the clonally expanded peripheral T cells were specific for was not determined. At doses of 0.1 to 3.0 mg/kg, clonal expansion of both CD4+ and CD8+ blood T cells was observed from baseline to week 6. In partial responders in the 0.1-3.0 mg/kg groups, normalized peripheral clonal expansion was found to be among the lowest, especially among CD8+ T cells.

Trimming takes 2 bases off V and 2 bases off J; junction bases not matched to a gene: 2. The CDR3 covers 14 residues, taking in both the cysteine and the phenylalanine. Kept here is only the CDR3 DNA, which spans 42 bases and is read in frame from base 1. The germline V gene provides CDR1 MNHNS and CDR2 SASEGT. Patients with a history of autoimmune disease or receiving systemic immunosuppression were excluded from the trial. Peripheral blood for TCR sequencing was collected from all dose cohorts at baseline, on cycle 4 day 1, and on cycle 7 day 1. Samples were obtained from an open-label, multicenter, first-in-human phase I dose-escalation trial of ivuxolimab. Adults with locally advanced or metastatic head and neck squamous cell, hepatocellular, melanoma or renal cell carcinoma were enrolled in the trial. Before TCR sequencing, CD4+ T cells and CD8+ T cells were sorted from peripheral blood as separate populations.

Genomic DNA was isolated from the sorted cells so that the TCRbeta CDR3 region could be sequenced. The immunoSEQ Assay was used to sequence the TCRbeta CDR3 regions. TCRdb limited this immuneACCESS table to in-frame rearrangements with V and J called. A share of clones is missing; checked studies link under half to unresolved V genes, and the rest is unexplained. The sample table lists about 39,000 clones, 80% to 95% of them with a count of one. The ten top clones hold 20% to 25% of the sample. The chain is made from TRBV6-1 and TRBJ2-7; 8 central bases correspond to TRBD1. This TCR was sampled from an adult with an advanced solid tumor such as melanoma, head and neck, liver or kidney cancer. The sample here was CD4+ or CD8+ T cells sorted from blood, taken in a trial of the OX40 agonist ivuxolimab. The sequence in DNA is TGTGCCAGCAGTGAAACAGGGGGGACCTACGAGCAGTACTTC. Its translation reads: CASSETGGTYEQYF.